This T cell receptor beta chain was identified in a study of T cell changes during pregnancy in multiple sclerosis (dated by TCRdb to between 2019 and 2020). Broadly, across the study: Changes in the T cell repertoire over the course of pregnancy were examined in this study in women with multiple sclerosis.

As regards this clone: The target of this receptor is not known. No quality values exist for individual bases; no much larger clone is one base distant.

Library generation was performed with the immunoSEQ multiplex PCR assay. The table was pulled from immuneACCESS by TCRdb, which kept in-frame rearrangements only. Such tables lose some clones; where checked, under half of the loss comes from unresolved V genes, and the rest has no known cause. Across this sample there are 41,000 or so clones, with approximately 90% seen only once. The ten largest account for more than 0.6% of the sample. CDR1 and CDR2 (SGHDT, YYEEEE) derive from the germline V gene. The cysteine opens and the phenylalanine closes a CDR3 of 15 amino acids. Only CDR3 DNA remains: 45 bases, in frame from the first base. V lost 7 bases and J lost 7 bases, and the count of bases not matched to a germline gene is 10.

Sequencing was performed on CD4+ T cells from peripheral blood mononuclear cells, taken in the first trimester of pregnancy. The V and J segments used are TRBV5-6 and TRBJ2-1, with 11 bases matching TRBD2. The clonotype was recovered from a female donor with multiple sclerosis, enrolled in a pregnancy study. The CDR3 amino acid sequence is: CASLGSGRARNEQFF. The base sequence is TGTGCCAGCCTGGGTAGCGGGAGGGCTCGGAATGAGCAGTTCTTC.